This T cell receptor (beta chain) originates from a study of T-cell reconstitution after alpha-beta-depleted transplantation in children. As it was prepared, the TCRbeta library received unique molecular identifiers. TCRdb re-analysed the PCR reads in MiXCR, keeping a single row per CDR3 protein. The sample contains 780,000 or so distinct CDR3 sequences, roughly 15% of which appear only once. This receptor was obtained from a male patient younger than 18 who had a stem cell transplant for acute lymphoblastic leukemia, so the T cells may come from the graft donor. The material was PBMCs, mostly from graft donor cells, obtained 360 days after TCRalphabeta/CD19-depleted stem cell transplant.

CDR3 protein: CASSVSGGNEQFF. The CDR3 DNA reads as TGTGCCAGCAGCGTATCAGGGGGCAATGAGCAGTTCTTC. The V call is TRBV9, the J call TRBJ2-1; TRBD1 matches 7 bases. The germline CDR1 and CDR2 sequences are SGDLS and YYNGEE. The CDR3 totals 13 residues. V dropped 1 base and J dropped 6; count of bases not matched to a gene: 1.